This T cell receptor (beta chain) emerged from a study of cytomegalovirus exposure and HLA in healthy donors. The V gene lost 1 base and the J gene lost 8 bases, with 14 bases spanning the gap. Germline V gene data show CDR1 as MGHDK and CDR2 as SYGVNS. This CDR3 is built from 14 residues. Primers included in the PCR were 60 Vbeta and 13 Jbeta primers. The protocol was immunoSEQ multiplex PCR, while the TCRdb copy is restricted to in-frame clones and leaves out a portion. Here the sample spans over 75,000 clones, less than 85% being singletons. This clonotype was sampled from a woman in her forties or fifties in good health and CMV-seronegative. The sequenced sample was PBMCs. V gene TRBV25-1 combines with J gene TRBJ1-2; D is uncertain. The CDR3 region has the DNA TGTGCCAGCAGTGAATTTGGTGGCCCCTCAGGCTACACCTTC. Translating gives CASSEFGGPSGYTF.